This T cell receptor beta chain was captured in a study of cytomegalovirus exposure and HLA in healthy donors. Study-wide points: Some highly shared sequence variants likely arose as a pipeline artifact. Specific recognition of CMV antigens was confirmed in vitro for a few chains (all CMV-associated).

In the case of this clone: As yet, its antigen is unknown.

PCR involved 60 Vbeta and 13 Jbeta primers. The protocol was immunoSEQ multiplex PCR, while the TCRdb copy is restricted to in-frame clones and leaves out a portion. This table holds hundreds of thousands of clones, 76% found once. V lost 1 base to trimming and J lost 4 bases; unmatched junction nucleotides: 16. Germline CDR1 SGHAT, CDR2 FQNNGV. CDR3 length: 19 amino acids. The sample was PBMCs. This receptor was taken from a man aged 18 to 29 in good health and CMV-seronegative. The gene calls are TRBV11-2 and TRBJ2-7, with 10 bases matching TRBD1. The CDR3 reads CASSLGLLGQGKKGYEQYF. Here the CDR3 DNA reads TGTGCCAGCAGCTTAGGGCTTCTGGGACAGGGGAAAAAAGGGTACGAGCAGTACTTC.